These 12 T cell receptor beta chains share one sample of origin, sequenced in a study of blood T cell repertoires in COVID-19. TCRdb's table, derived via immunoSEQ multiplex PCR, lists solely in-frame clones and lacks some. Among approximately 180,000 clones listed, roughly 85% were seen once. Material: PBMCs or T cells enriched from blood (not recorded which). The receptor source for this set is a middle-aged man who had recovered from COVID-19.

There are a few counts of this clone. The rearrangement uses TRBV7-9 and TRBJ2-5; D possibly corresponds to TRBD1 (7 bases). V lost 4 bases to trimming and J lost 5 bases, with 14 bases between them. Germline V CDR1 and CDR2: SEHNR, FQNEAQ (reference sequence). The CDR3 spans 14 residues. As DNA, the CDR3 is TGTGCCAGCAGCTCGGGGGCACAGGGGGAGACCCAGTACTTC. Protein sequence: CASSSGAQGETQYF.

The DNA of the CDR3 is TGTGCCAGCAGCTTCGCGGGACAGGGAAGCTCCTATAATTCACCCCTCCACTTT. Amino acid sequence: CASSFAGQGSSYNSPLHF. This chain uses TRBV7-6 with TRBJ1-6; 9 bases are a match to TRBD1. Germline CDR1 reads SGHVS; CDR2 reads FNYEAQ. Losses at the gene ends were 3 bases for V and 0 bases for J; bases not matched to a gene: 6. The CDR3 consists of 18 residues.

This clone appeared once. This chain links TRBV10-1 with TRBJ2-3; D perhaps matches TRBD2 (5 bases). This CDR3 contains 14 residues. V was cut by 2 bases and J by 4 bases, with 10 bases left in between. From germline, CDR1 is WNHNN and CDR2 SYGVQD (reference sequence). CDR3 amino acids: CASSEGREPDTQYF. The CDR3 DNA reads TGCGCCAGCAGTGAGGGAAGGGAGCCAGATACGCAGTATTTT.

V usage is TRBV28 and J usage is TRBJ2-7; 8 nucleotides line up with TRBD1. V dropped 4 bases and J dropped 6; count of bases not matched to a gene: 8. The CDR3 runs to 14 residues. Germline V lookup: CDR1 MDHEN, CDR2 SYDVKM. This chain's CDR3 is CASSSSGDRSEQYF. The CDR3 nucleotides are TGTGCCAGCAGTTCCTCCGGGGACAGGTCCGAGCAGTACTTC.

This chain links TRBV5-5 with TRBJ2-4; TRBD1 matches 11 bases. There are 19 residues in the CDR3. Germline values: CDR1 SGHKS, CDR2 YYEKEE (reference sequence). J lost 5 bases, V lost 3 bases, and 16 bases had no gene match. CDR3 loop: CASSSRTGGPDTYQNIQYF. The CDR3 DNA sequence: TGTGCCAGCAGCTCGAGGACAGGGGGCCCAGACACCTACCAAAACATTCAGTACTTC.

This rearrangement joins TRBV28 to TRBJ2-3, with TRBD1 identical over 8 bases. The V segment lost 3 bases and the J segment 4 bases; nucleotides outside the gene matches: 3. The germline V gene encodes CDR1 MDHEN and CDR2 SYDVKM. There are 14 residues in the CDR3. CDR3 amino acids: CASSFQGAADTQYF. CDR3 nucleotides: TGTGCCAGCAGTTTCCAGGGGGCGGCAGATACGCAGTATTTT.

V and J are TRBV11-2 and TRBJ1-3; TRBD1 might be the D (5 bases). This CDR3 comprises 15 residues. Germline V gene lookup returns CDR1 SGHAT and CDR2 FQNNGV. The ends were cut back, 5 bases at V and 4 bases at J, with 15 bases in the middle. CDR3 nucleotide sequence: TGTGCCAGCAGCCTCCCGGGACTGAGAGGAAACACCATATATTTT. It yields the protein CASSLPGLRGNTIYF. Together with reference TRBV11-2 and TRBJ1-3, the CDR3 gives the full variable domain: EAGVAQSPRYKIIEKRQSVAFWCNPISGHATLYWYQQILGQGPKLLIQFQNNGVVDDSQLPKDRFSAERLKGVDSTLKIQPAKLEDSAVYLCASSLPGLRGNTIYFGEGSWLTVV.

V and J are TRBV3-1 (or the pseudogene TRBV3-2) and TRBJ2-1, with a possible D match to TRBD2 (5 bases). The V gene's germline CDR1 is LGHDT and CDR2 YNNKEL (reference sequence). Trimming took 2 bases from V and 12 from J, leaving 23 bases between them. The CDR3 loop spans 16 amino acids. CDR3 sequence: CASSQKGRMVRDRQFF. The CDR3 DNA reads TGTGCCAGCAGCCAAAAAGGGCGAATGGTACGGGATAGGCAGTTCTTC.

The gene calls are TRBV18 and TRBJ1-5; D is perhaps TRBD1 (6 bases). CDR1 is KGHSH, CDR2 LQKENI, per germline. The CDR3 extends over 14 amino acids. V lost 4 bases, J lost 4 bases, and 11 bases lay in between. The CDR3 reads CASSLTGDNQPQHF. CDR3 nucleotide sequence: TGTGCCAGCTCACTGACAGGTGATAATCAGCCCCAGCATTTT. Supplemented by reference TRBV18 and TRBJ1-5, the full variable domain reads NAGVMQNPRHLVRRRGQEARLRCSPMKGHSHVYWYRQLPEEGLKFMVYLQKENIIDESGMPKERFSAEFPKEGPSILRIQQVVRGDSAAYFCASSLTGDNQPQHFGDGTRLSIL.

V usage is TRBV5-6 and J usage is TRBJ1-2, with D tentatively TRBD1 (5 bases). This CDR3 is built from 14 residues. The germline gives CDR1 SGHDT, CDR2 YYEEEE. Trimming shortened V by 0 bases and J by 6 bases, and 12 bases separated the two germline ends. CDR3 DNA: TGTGCCAGCAGCTTGGTGAGAGGGGAGGATGGCTACACCTTC. As protein: CASSLVRGEDGYTF. The complete variable domain, with remaining parts taken from reference TRBV5-6 and TRBJ1-2, reads DAGVTQSPTHLIKTRGQQVTLRCSPKSGHDTVSWYQQALGQGPQFIFQYYEEEERQRGNFPDRFSGHQFPNYSSELNVNALLLGDSALYLCASSLVRGEDGYTFGSGTRLTVV.

The rearrangement links TRBV9 to TRBJ1-5; 9 bases line up with TRBD1. The CDR3 length is 14 residues. V was pared by 5 bases and J by 4 bases, with 4 bases of the junction left unmatched. CDR1 and CDR2 from the germline V gene are SGDLS and YYNGEE. Written as DNA, the CDR3 is TGTGCCAGCAGTCCGGGACAGGGAAATCAGCCCCAGCATTTT. This encodes CASSPGQGNQPQHF. Supplemented by reference TRBV9 and TRBJ1-5, the full variable domain reads DSGVTQTPKHLITATGQRVTLRCSPRSGDLSVYWYQQSLDQGLQFLIQYYNGEERAKGNILERFSAQQFPDLHSELNLSSLELGDSALYFCASSPGQGNQPQHFGDGTRLSIL.

The chain combines TRBV7-9 with TRBJ2-7; a possible D gene is TRBD2 (6 bases). The V end was cut by 7 bases, the J end by 2 bases, with 12 bases between. The CDR3 consists of 13 residues. The V gene's germline CDR1 is SEHNR and CDR2 FQNEAQ (reference sequence). This chain's CDR3 is CASMAGSTYEQYF. For the CDR3, the DNA is TGTGCCAGCATGGCGGGGTCGACCTACGAGCAGTACTTC.